Listed below are T cell receptor beta chains from one sample, sequenced in a study of graft-versus-host responses after intestinal transplantation. This table comes from immunoSEQ multiplex PCR, and its TCRdb copy is limited to in-frame clones, with some not included. The sample lists more than 95,000 clones, more than 75% occurring once. These receptors' antigens are unknown. This specimen consisted of unstimulated CD4+ T cells sorted from spleen or lymph node cells, obtained before intestinal transplant. The receptor source for this set is a human donor who received an intestinal transplant. CDR3s include the opening cysteine and the closing phenylalanine or tryptophan. D genes are given only for firm matches. For some rows the clone size is stated as once, few or many, or as a class when expanded; others skip it.

>few|TRBV27|TRBJ1-2|.
CASRRANYGYTF
TGTGCCAGCAGGCGGGCTAACTATGGCTACACCTTC
>.|TRBV6-1|TRBJ1-5|.
CASSTNRVYQPQHF
TGTGCCAGCAGTACCAACAGGGTCTATCAGCCCCAGCATTTT
>.|TRBV11-3|TRBJ2-3|.
CASSSASTDTQYF
TGTGCCAGCAGCTCAGCAAGCACAGATACGCAGTATTTT
>.|TRBV2|TRBJ2-5|.
CASSESKREGTQYF
TGTGCCAGCAGTGAAAGTAAGCGTGAGGGGACCCAGTACTTC
>.|TRBV18|TRBJ2-2|.
CASSPTSLGTGELFF
TGTGCCAGCTCACCGACTTCCTTGGGCACCGGGGAGCTGTTTTTT
>.|TRBV6-1|TRBJ2-7|TRBD2
CASSELSSGTPYEQYF
TGTGCCAGCAGTGAACTATCTAGCGGGACGCCCTACGAGCAGTACTTC
>.|TRBV13|TRBJ2-7|TRBD2
CASSFGTSGSVTYEQYF
TGTGCCAGCAGCTTTGGAACTAGCGGGAGTGTTACCTACGAGCAGTACTTC
>.|TRBV11-1|TRBJ2-5|TRBD2
CASSLEAIAGRLETQYF
TGTGCCAGCAGCCTAGAGGCCATAGCGGGACGGTTGGAGACCCAGTACTTC
>.|TRBV6-5|TRBJ1-2|.
CASSESWRVTGYTF
TGTGCCAGCAGTGAATCATGGAGGGTCACAGGCTACACCTTC
>few|TRBV19|TRBJ1-6|.
CASKSGHHYSYNSPLHF
TGTGCCAGCAAATCGGGACACCACTACTCCTATAATTCACCCCTCCACTTT
>.|TRBV28|TRBJ1-1|.
CASSIGGPNMNTEAFF
TGTGCCAGCAGTATAGGCGGACCAAACATGAACACTGAAGCTTTCTTT
>.|TRBV5-1|TRBJ1-3|.
CASGPGISGNTIYF
TGCGCCAGCGGGCCGGGTATCTCTGGAAACACCATATATTTT
>once|TRBV6-1|TRBJ2-5|.
CASSEGWQGETQYF
TGTGCCAGCAGTGAAGGTTGGCAGGGGGAGACCCAGTACTTC
>.|TRBV9|TRBJ2-1|.
CASSWRGHEQFF
TGTGCCAGCAGCTGGCGGGGCCATGAGCAGTTCTTC
>.|TRBV13|TRBJ2-2|.
CASSPSWDLGPDGELFF
TGTGCCAGCAGCCCTAGCTGGGATTTGGGGCCCGACGGGGAGCTGTTTTTT
>.|TRBV6-1|TRBJ2-2|.
CASRAWEFYTGELFF
TGTGCCAGCAGGGCGTGGGAGTTTTACACCGGGGAGCTGTTTTTT
>.|TRBV6-5|TRBJ1-1|.
CASSYSRGTEAFF
TGTGCCAGCAGTTACTCGAGAGGGACCGAAGCTTTCTTT
>.|TRBV7-3|TRBJ1-1|.
CASSLFPENTEAFF
TGTGCCAGCAGCTTATTTCCCGAAAACACTGAAGCTTTCTTT
>.|TRBV21-1|TRBJ2-7|.
CASSKIPWTQGTYEQYF
TGTGCCAGCAGCAAAATCCCGTGGACGCAGGGGACCTACGAGCAGTACTTC
>.|TRBV5-1|TRBJ1-1|.
CASSLRWGAEAFF
TGCGCCAGCAGCTTGAGGTGGGGAGCTGAAGCTTTCTTT
>.|TRBV7-6|TRBJ2-2|TRBD2
CASSLVLAGGPGELFF
TGTGCCAGCAGCTTAGTTCTAGCGGGAGGGCCCGGGGAGCTGTTTTTT
>.|TRBV6-5|TRBJ2-7|.
CASSEVPSSYEQYF
TGTGCCAGCAGTGAAGTTCCGAGCTCCTACGAGCAGTACTTC
>.|TRBV6-4|TRBJ2-1|TRBD2
CASSAVAGATYNEQFF
TGTGCCAGCAGTGCCGTAGCGGGAGCCACTTACAATGAGCAGTTCTTC
>.|TRBV11-2|TRBJ2-7|.
CASSQAGQRYEQYF
TGTGCCAGCAGCCAGGCGGGACAGAGATACGAGCAGTACTTC
>.|TRBV4-1|TRBJ1-2|TRBD1
CASSFLPGQINPNYGYTF
TGCGCCAGCAGCTTCTTACCGGGACAGATAAATCCTAACTATGGCTACACCTTC
>.|TRBV5-1|TRBJ2-1|TRBD2
CASSHGTSGYNEQFF
TGCGCCAGCAGTCACGGGACTAGCGGGTACAATGAGCAGTTCTTC
>.|TRBV4-1|TRBJ2-5|TRBD2
CASSLLAGGQETQYF
TGCGCCAGCAGCCTCTTAGCGGGGGGGCAAGAGACCCAGTACTTC
>.|TRBV4-1|TRBJ1-2|.
CASSQVRLTGFFYGYTF
TGCGCCAGCAGCCAAGTACGCCTAACAGGGTTTTTTTATGGCTACACCTTC
>once|TRBV6-1|TRBJ2-5|TRBD2
CASSETSGGRETQYF
TGTGCCAGCAGTGAGACTAGCGGGGGGAGGGAGACCCAGTACTTC
>.|TRBV5-1|TRBJ2-3|.
CASSYTAPGYPITDTQYF
TGCGCCAGCAGCTATACCGCCCCTGGCTATCCGATCACAGATACGCAGTATTTT
>.|TRBV6-6|TRBJ1-5|.
CASSYGGVNQPQHF
TGTGCCAGCAGTTACGGTGGGGTGAATCAGCCCCAGCATTTT
>.|TRBV9|TRBJ2-1|.
CASSVDVRTGKNYNEQFF
TGTGCCAGCAGCGTAGATGTTAGGACCGGGAAAAACTACAATGAGCAGTTCTTC
>.|TRBV23-1|TRBJ1-1|.
CASSQSVWGRGAEAFF
TGCGCCAGCAGTCAATCGGTGTGGGGGCGTGGGGCTGAAGCTTTCTTT
>.|TRBV4-1|TRBJ2-2|.
CASSQDWLKNTGELFF
TGCGCCAGCAGCCAAGATTGGCTAAAGAACACCGGGGAGCTGTTTTTT
>.|TRBV4-1|TRBJ2-7|TRBD1
CASSRAGGQGAHYEQYF
TGCGCCAGCAGCCGGGCGGGGGGACAGGGGGCCCACTACGAGCAGTACTTC
>.|TRBV9|TRBJ2-1|TRBD2
CASSISAGGLYEQFF
TGTGCCAGCAGCATTTCAGCGGGAGGGCTCTATGAGCAGTTCTTC
>.|TRBV10-1|TRBJ1-3|.
CASSESGAGNTIYF
TGCGCCAGCAGTGAGTCCGGGGCTGGAAACACCATATATTTT
>.|TRBV27|TRBJ2-5|.
CASSLSRLETQYF
TGTGCCAGCAGTTTATCCAGGTTAGAGACCCAGTACTTC
>.|TRBV7-3|TRBJ2-3|TRBD1
CASSFLSGGLGTDTQYF
TGTGCCAGCAGCTTCTTGTCAGGGGGATTGGGCACAGATACGCAGTATTTT